The rows below give T cell receptor beta chains drawn from one sample of a study of cytomegalovirus exposure and HLA in healthy donors. Sequenced by immunoSEQ multiplex PCR; TCRdb stores in-frame clones only, minus some. The profile covers 110,000 or so clones, with around 77% appearing a single time and around 5.8% taken by the ten largest. The material sequenced was PBMCs. Source of these receptors: a woman in her 30s in good health and CMV-seropositive. Both conserved end residues are trimmed from each CDR3. Fields, in order: V gene, CDR3 protein.

TRBV5-1,ASSLGQGADTEAF
TRBV6-5,ASSYPGGGEQY
TRBV7-6,ASSPDRGHEQY
TRBV10-3,AISETTPPDEQF
TRBV27,ASSRGFGEAF
TRBV7-6,ASSIPESGTSGNEQF
TRBV11-3,ASSFTGIDTEAF
TRBV19,ASSTTRGIEKLF
TRBV18,ASSPESGDEQF
TRBV10-3,AIRQGSYEQY
TRBV6-1,ATSPYNEQF
TRBV6-1,ASRAEGSYNEQF
TRBV5-6,ASSLVTSSLNTQY
TRBV5-4,ASSSASGHRGDEQF
TRBV15,ATSRDSSGSLYEQY
TRBV4-2,ASSQSPGTSGGGEQF
TRBV7-2,ASSSQLTDTQY
TRBV6-4,ASSDIGNLGKSGQNTGELF
TRBV7-9,ASSPHSGIPYEQY
TRBV27,ASSFRGSNQPQH
TRBV2,ASTRGRVSNQPQH
TRBV7-3,ASSPRAVSNTGELF
TRBV5-1,ASSLSTEKTQY
TRBV6-1,ASSYRGGEQY
TRBV6-1,ASSLAGAGNEQF
TRBV30,AWSVPPSLAGLTDTQY
TRBV6-4,ASSATSLWGSEQY
TRBV7-6,ASSLDGLAGNTDTQY
TRBV7-9,ASSFTQMNTEAF
TRBV5-1,ASSFSGGTGELF
TRBV7-6,ASSLFSGYNEQF